The 2 T cell receptor beta chains presented below share a single source sample, sequenced in a study of neoadjuvant anti-PD-1 for oral cavity cancer. Time point described: after neoadjuvant nivolumab, at surgical resection. Libraries were prepared by immunoSEQ multiplex PCR; TCRdb keeps only in-frame clonotypes and omits some of them. The sample carries about 8,500 clones, around 72% recorded once. The sample consisted of PBMCs, taken after nivolumab (anti-PD-1) treatment. These receptors were obtained from a person between 40 and 80 years old with oral cavity squamous cell carcinoma.

In its sample, this clone was seen once. The chain employs TRBV6-1 and TRBJ2-7; 10 positions match TRBD1. With 4 bases clipped from V and 3 bases from J, the junction kept 3 bases outside the gene matches. Germline V gene lookup returns CDR1 MNHNS and CDR2 SASEGT. This CDR3 is 14 amino acids long. CDR3 sequence: CASSGTGGFYEQYF. Here the CDR3 DNA reads TGTGCCAGCAGTGGGACAGGGGGTTTCTACGAGCAGTACTTC.

V is TRBV6-1 and J is TRBJ1-5; possible D gene TRBD1, 5 bases. CDR3 length equals 15 residues. V was clipped by 5 bases and J by 5 bases, with 16 bases between them. Per the germline V gene, CDR1 is MNHNS and CDR2 is SASEGT. CDR3 in amino acids: CASSPILQGYQPQHF. CDR3 coding DNA: TGTGCCAGCAGTCCCATTCTTCAGGGCTATCAGCCCCAGCATTTT.